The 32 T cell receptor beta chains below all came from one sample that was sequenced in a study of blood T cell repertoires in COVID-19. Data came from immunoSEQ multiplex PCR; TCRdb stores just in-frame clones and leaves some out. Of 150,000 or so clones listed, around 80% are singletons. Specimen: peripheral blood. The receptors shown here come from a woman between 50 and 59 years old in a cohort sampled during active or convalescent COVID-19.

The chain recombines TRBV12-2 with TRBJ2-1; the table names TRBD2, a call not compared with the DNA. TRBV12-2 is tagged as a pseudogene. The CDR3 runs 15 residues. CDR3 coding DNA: TGTGCAAGTCGCCCAGCGGGGGGGGAGATTAATGAGCAGTTCTTC. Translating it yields CASRPAGGEINEQFF.

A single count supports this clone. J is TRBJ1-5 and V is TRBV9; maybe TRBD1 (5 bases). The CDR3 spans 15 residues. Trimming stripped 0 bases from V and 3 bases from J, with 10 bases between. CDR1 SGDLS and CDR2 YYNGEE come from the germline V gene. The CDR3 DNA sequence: TGTGCCAGCAGCGTAGGGGGGGGTGACAATCAGCCCCAGCATTTT. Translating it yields CASSVGGGDNQPQHF.

CDR3 nucleotide sequence: TGTGCCAGTAGTATTTATTCCGGGACAGTTATGTCAGCTTTCTTT. Translated, it gives CASSIYSGTVMSAFF. V is TRBV19 and J is TRBJ1-1; TRBD1 agrees at 7 bases. CDR3 size: 15 residues. After removal of 3 bases from V and 10 bases from J, the junction contained 14 bases not matched to a gene. The germline V gene has CDR1 LNHDA and CDR2 SQIVND (reference sequence).

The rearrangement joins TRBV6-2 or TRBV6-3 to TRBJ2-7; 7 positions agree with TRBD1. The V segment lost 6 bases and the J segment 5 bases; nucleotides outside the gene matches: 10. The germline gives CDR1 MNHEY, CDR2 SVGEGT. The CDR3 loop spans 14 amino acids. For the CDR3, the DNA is TGTGCCAGCAGCCGACAGGGCAAGTGGGACGAGCAGTACTTC. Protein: CASSRQGKWDEQYF.

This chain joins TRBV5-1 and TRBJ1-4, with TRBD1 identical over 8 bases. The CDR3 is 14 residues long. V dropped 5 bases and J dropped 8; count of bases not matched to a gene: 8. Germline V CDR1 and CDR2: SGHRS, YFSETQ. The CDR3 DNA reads TGCGCCAGCAGTATCGGGACAGGTGCCGAAAAACTGTTTTTT. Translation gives CASSIGTGAEKLFF. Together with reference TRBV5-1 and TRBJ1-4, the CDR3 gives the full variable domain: KAGVTQTPRYLIKTRGQQVTLSCSPISGHRSVSWYQQTPGQGLQFLFEYFSETQRNKGNFPGRFSGRQFSNSRSEMNVSTLELGDSALYLCASSIGTGAEKLFFGSGTQLSVL.

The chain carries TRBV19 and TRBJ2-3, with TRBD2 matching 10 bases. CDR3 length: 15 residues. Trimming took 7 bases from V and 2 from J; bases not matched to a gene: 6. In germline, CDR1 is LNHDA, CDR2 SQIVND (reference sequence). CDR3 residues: CASTEAGGHTDTQYF. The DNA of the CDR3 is TGTGCCAGTACGGAAGCGGGAGGGCACACAGATACGCAGTATTTT. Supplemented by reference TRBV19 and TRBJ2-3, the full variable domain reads DGGITQSPKYLFRKEGQNVTLSCEQNLNHDAMYWYRQDPGQGLRLIYYSQIVNDFQKGDIAEGYSVSREKKESFPLTVTSAQKNPTAFYLCASTEAGGHTDTQYFGPGTRLTVL.

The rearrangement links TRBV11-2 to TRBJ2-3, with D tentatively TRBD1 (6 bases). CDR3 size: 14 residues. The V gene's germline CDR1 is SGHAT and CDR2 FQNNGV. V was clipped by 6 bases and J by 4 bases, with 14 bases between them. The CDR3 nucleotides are TGTGCCAGCAGTCCCGGACAGTCGGCAGATACGCAGTATTTT. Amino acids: CASSPGQSADTQYF.

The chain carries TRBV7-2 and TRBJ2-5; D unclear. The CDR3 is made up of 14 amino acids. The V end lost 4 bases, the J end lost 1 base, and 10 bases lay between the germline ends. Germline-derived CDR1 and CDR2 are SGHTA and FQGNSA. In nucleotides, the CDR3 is TGTGCCAGCAGCTACCTCCCAGTCCAAGAGACCCAGTACTTC. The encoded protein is CASSYLPVQETQYF.

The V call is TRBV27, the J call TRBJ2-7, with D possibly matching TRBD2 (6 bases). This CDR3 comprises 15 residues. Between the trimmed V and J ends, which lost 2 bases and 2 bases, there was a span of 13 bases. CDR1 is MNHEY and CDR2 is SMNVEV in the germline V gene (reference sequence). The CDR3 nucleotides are TGTGCCAGCAGTTTAGACCCGGGAGTTACCTACGAGCAGTACTTC. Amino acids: CASSLDPGVTYEQYF.

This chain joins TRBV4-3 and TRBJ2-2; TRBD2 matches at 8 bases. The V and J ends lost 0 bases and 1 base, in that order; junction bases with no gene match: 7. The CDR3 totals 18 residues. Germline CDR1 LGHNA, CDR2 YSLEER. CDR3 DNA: TGCGCCAGCAGCCAAGAGCTATTAGCGGGACTGAACACCGGGGAGCTGTTTTTT. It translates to CASSQELLAGLNTGELFF.

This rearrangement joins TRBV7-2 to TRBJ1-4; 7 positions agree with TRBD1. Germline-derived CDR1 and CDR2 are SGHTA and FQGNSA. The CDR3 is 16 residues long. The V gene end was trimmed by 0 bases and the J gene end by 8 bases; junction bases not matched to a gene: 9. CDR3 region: CASSLASDRVREKLFF. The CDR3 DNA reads TGTGCCAGCAGCTTAGCGAGTGACAGGGTTAGGGAAAAACTGTTTTTT.

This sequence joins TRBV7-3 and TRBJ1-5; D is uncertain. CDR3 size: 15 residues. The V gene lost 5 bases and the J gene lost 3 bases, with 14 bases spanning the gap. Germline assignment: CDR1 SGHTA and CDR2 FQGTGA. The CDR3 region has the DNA TGTGCCAGCAGCCCCCCGGGAGCGAACAATCAGCCCCAGCATTTT. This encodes CASSPPGANNQPQHF. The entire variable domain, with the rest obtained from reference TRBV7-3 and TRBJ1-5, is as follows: GAGVSQTPSNKVTEKGKYVELRCDPISGHTALYWYRQSLGQGPEFLIYFQGTGAADDSGLPNDRFFAVRPEGSVSTLKIQRTERGDSAVYLCASSPPGANNQPQHFGDGTRLSIL.

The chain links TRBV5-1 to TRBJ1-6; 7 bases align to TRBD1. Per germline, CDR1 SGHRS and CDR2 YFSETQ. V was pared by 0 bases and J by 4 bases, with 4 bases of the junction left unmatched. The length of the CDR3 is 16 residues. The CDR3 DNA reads TGCGCCAGCAGCTTGGCGGGACAGAAATATAATTCACCCCTCCACTTT. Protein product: CASSLAGQKYNSPLHF.

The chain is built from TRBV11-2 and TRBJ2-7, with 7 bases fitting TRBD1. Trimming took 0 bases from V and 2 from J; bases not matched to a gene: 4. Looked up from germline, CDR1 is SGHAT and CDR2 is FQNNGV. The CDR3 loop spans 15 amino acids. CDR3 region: CASSLDNRGPYEQYF. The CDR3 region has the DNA TGTGCCAGCAGCTTAGATAATAGGGGGCCCTACGAGCAGTACTTC. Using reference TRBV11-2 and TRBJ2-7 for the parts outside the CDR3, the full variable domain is EAGVAQSPRYKIIEKRQSVAFWCNPISGHATLYWYQQILGQGPKLLIQFQNNGVVDDSQLPKDRFSAERLKGVDSTLKIQPAKLEDSAVYLCASSLDNRGPYEQYFGPGTRLTVT.

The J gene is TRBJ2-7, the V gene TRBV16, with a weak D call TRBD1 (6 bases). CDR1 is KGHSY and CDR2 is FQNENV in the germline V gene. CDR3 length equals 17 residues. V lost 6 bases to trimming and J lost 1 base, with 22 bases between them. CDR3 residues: CASSYLFSQGQSYEQYF. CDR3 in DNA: TGTGCCAGCAGTTACCTCTTCTCGCAGGGACAATCCTACGAGCAGTACTTC.

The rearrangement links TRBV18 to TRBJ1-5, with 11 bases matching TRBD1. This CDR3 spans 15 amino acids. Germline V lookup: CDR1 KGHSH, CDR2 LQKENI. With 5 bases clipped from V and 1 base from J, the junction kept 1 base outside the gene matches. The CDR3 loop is CASSGQGASNQPQHF. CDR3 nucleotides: TGTGCCAGCTCAGGACAGGGGGCGAGCAATCAGCCCCAGCATTTT.

The DNA for the CDR3 is TGTGCCAGCAGTTTCTCCCGCGACACTGAAGCTTTCTTT. As protein: CASSFSRDTEAFF. The rearrangement links TRBV12-3 or TRBV12-4 to TRBJ1-1; D remains ambiguous. This CDR3 has 13 residues. V lost 3 bases, J lost 3 bases, and 8 bases lay in between.

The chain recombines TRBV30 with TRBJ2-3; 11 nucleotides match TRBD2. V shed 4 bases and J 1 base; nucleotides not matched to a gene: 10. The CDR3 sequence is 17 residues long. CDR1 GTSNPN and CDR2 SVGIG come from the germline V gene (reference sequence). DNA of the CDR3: TGTGCCTGGACTAGCGGGGGGCCCGGTTTGGGCACAGATACGCAGTATTTT. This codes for CAWTSGGPGLGTDTQYF.

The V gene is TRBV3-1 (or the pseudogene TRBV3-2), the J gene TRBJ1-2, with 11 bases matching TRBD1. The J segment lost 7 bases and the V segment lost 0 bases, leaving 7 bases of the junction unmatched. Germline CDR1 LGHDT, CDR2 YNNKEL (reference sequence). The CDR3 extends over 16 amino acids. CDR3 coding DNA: TGTGCCAGCAGCCAAGATATGGGACAGGGGGTTTCTGGCTACACCTTC. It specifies CASSQDMGQGVSGYTF.

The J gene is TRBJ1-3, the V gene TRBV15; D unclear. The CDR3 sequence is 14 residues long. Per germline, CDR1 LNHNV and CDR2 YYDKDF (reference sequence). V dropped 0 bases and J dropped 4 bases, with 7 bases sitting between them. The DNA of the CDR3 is TGTGCCACCAGCAGAGATCGAGGCGGAAACACCATATATTTT. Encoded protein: CATSRDRGGNTIYF.

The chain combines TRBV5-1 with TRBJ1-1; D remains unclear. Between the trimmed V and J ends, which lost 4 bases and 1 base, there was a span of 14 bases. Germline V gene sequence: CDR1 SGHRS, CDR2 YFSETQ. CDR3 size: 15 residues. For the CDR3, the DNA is TGCGCCAGCAGCCCGGATGGGCAACAGAACACTGAAGCTTTCTTT. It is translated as CASSPDGQQNTEAFF.

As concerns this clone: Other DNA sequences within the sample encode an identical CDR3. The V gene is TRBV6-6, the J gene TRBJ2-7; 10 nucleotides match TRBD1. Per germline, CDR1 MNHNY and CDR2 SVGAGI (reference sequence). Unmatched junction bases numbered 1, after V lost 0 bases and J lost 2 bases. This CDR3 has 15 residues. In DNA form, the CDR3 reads TGTGCCAGCAGTTACTCTGGACAGGGGGCCTACGAGCAGTACTTC. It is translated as CASSYSGQGAYEQYF.

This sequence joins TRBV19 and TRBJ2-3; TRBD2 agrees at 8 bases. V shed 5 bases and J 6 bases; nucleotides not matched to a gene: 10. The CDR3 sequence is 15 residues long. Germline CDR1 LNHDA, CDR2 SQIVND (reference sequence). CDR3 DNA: TGTGCCAGTAGTCCCCCGGGACTAGTGGGCGATACGCAGTATTTT. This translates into CASSPPGLVGDTQYF.

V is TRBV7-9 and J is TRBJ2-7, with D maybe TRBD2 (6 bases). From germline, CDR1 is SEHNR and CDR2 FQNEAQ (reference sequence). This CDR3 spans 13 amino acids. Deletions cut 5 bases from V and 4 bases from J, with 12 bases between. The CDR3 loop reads CASSPDGGYEQYF. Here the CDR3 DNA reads TGTGCCAGCAGCCCCGACGGGGGTTACGAGCAGTACTTC.

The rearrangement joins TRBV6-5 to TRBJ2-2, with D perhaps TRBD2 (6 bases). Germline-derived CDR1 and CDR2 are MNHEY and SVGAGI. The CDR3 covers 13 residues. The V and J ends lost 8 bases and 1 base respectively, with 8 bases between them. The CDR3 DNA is TGTGCCAGCGTGCGGGAGAACACCGGGGAGCTGTTTTTT. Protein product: CASVRENTGELFF.

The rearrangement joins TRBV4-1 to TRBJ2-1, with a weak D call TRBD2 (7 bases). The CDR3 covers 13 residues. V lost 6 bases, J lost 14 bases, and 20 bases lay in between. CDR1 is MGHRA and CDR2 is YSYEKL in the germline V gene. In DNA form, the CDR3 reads TGCGCCAGCAGTGGGGCGGGGGACAACAAAAAGTTCTTC. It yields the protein CASSGAGDNKKFF.

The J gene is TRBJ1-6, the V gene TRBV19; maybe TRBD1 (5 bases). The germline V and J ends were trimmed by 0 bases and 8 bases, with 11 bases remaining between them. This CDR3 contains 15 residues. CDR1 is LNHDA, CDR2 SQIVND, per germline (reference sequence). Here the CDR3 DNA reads TGTGCCAGTAGTATAGAGGGGCAGGTTGATTCACCCCTCCACTTT. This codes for CASSIEGQVDSPLHF.

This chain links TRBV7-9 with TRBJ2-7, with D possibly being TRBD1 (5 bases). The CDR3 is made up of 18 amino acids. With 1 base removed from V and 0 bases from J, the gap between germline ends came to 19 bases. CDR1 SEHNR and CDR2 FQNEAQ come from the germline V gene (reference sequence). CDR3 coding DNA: TGTGCCAGCAGCTTAGGGACACAAGGGGTCTTTAGCTCCTACGAGCAGTACTTC. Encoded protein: CASSLGTQGVFSSYEQYF.

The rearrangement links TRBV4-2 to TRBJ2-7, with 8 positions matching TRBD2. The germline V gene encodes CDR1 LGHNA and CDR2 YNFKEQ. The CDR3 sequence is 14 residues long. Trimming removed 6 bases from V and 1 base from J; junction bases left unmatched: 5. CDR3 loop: CASRGSGASYEQYF. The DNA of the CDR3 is TGTGCCAGCAGGGGTAGCGGGGCTTCCTACGAGCAGTACTTC.

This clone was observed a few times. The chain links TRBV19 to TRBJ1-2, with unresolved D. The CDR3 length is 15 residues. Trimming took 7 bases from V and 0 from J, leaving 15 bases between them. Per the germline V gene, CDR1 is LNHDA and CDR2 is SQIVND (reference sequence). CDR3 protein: CASMGSRAANYGYTF. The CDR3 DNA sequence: TGTGCCAGTATGGGTTCGCGAGCGGCTAACTATGGCTACACCTTC.

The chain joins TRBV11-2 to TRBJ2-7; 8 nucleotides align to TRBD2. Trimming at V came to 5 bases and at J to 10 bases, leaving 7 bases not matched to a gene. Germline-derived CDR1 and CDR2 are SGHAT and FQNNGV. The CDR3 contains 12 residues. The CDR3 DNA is TGTGCCAGCAGCGTTCGGGGGGGACTTCAGTACTTC. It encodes CASSVRGGLQYF.

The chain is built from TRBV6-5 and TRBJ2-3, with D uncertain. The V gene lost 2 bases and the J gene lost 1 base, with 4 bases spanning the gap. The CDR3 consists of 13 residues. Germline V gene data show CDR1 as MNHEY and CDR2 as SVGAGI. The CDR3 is CASSYPGTDTQYF. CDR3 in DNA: TGTGCCAGCAGTTACCCGGGCACAGATACGCAGTATTTT.